This T cell receptor (beta chain) stems from a study of blood T cell repertoires in COVID-19. This CDR3 region has 13 residues. V lost 0 bases and J 6 bases, leaving 6 bases between the germline ends. The germline V gene has CDR1 SGHTA and CDR2 FQGNSA. TCRdb's table, derived via immunoSEQ multiplex PCR, lists solely in-frame clones and lacks some. Of under 250,000 clones in the sample, about 88% were seen once. The sequence was obtained from a woman aged 55-75 years with acute or convalescent COVID-19. The rearrangement uses TRBV7-2 and TRBJ2-1, with D perhaps TRBD2 (5 bases). The specimen was peripheral blood. The chain's CDR3 is CASSLARGNEQFF. In DNA, the CDR3 is TGTGCCAGCAGCTTAGCTCGGGGCAATGAGCAGTTCTTC. Full variable domain (remainder filled in from reference TRBV7-2 and TRBJ2-1): GAGVSQSPSNKVTEKGKDVELRCDPISGHTALYWYRQSLGQGLEFLIYFQGNSAPDKSGLPSDRFSAERTGGSVSTLTIQRTQQEDSAVYLCASSLARGNEQFFGPGTRLTVL.